This T cell receptor beta chain emerged from a study of response to subunit inactivated influenza vaccine. TCRdb recomputed calls from the RT-PCR reads with MiXCR, one row per CDR3 protein. Among 530,000 or so distinct CDR3 sequences listed, 10% to 15% were seen once. This clonotype came up once. Its antigen remains unknown. Findings and caveats of the study: Authors suggested few new T cells are recruited by each seasonal influenza vaccination.

Trimming left V 6 bases short and J 0 bases short, with 15 bases between. Germline V lookup: CDR1 SEHNR, CDR2 FQNEAQ (reference sequence). The CDR3 loop spans 15 amino acids. The chain carries TRBV7-9 and TRBJ2-7; D is perhaps TRBD1 (6 bases). This material consisted of PBMCs from blood, taken on the day of vaccination. This receptor was taken from a man aged 45 to 65 who received an inactivated influenza vaccine. The CDR3 spells CASRPQGTSSYEQYF. The CDR3 coding sequence is TGTGCCAGCAGACCACAGGGAACCAGCTCCTACGAGCAGTACTTC.